Shown below are 10 T cell receptor beta chains from a single sample sequenced in a study of Tregs in tolerant kidney transplant recipients. The data were produced by immunoSEQ multiplex PCR, yet TCRdb's version contains in-frame clones alone and is incomplete. The sample lists about 81,000 clones, roughly 90% occurring once. Recipients received nonmyeloablative bone marrow transplants from related graft donors, with transient mixed chimerism. Sample: CD4+ T cells from blood (PBMCs), taken 24 months after the transplant. The receptors were gathered from a human patient who received a combined kidney and bone marrow transplant. Among the T cells, some may be from the graft donor.

This chain links TRBV6-1 with TRBJ2-7; no firm D call. Germline-derived CDR1 and CDR2 are MNHNS and SASEGT. The V and J ends lost 2 bases and 0 bases respectively, with 11 bases between them. The CDR3 is 15 residues long. The chain's CDR3 is CASSESSASSYEQYF. DNA for the CDR3: TGTGCCAGCAGTGAATCAAGCGCGAGCTCCTACGAGCAGTACTTC.

The genes are TRBV21-1 and TRBJ2-1; whether TRBD1, the table's D call, matches the DNA was not checked. TRBV21-1 is a pseudogene locus. The CDR3 has 15 amino acids. Here the CDR3 DNA reads TGTGCCAGCAGCATTAGGGCAGGGGATCGCAATGAGCAGTTCTTC. As protein: CASSIRAGDRNEQFF.

The chain has TRBV5-1 and TRBJ2-3, with 7 bases matching TRBD2. The trim removed 1 base at V and 2 bases at J, leaving 10 bases unmatched. This CDR3 is built from 17 residues. Germline assignment: CDR1 SGHRS and CDR2 YFSETQ. This chain's CDR3 is CASSLSLLAVLTDTQYF. The CDR3 DNA reads as TGCGCCAGCAGCTTGAGTCTCCTAGCGGTCCTCACAGATACGCAGTATTTT.

The chain couples TRBV7-2 to TRBJ2-2, with D unclear. The CDR3 runs to 12 residues. V lost 3 bases to trimming and J lost 6 bases, with 5 bases between them. Germline V gene data show CDR1 as SGHTA and CDR2 as FQGNSA. In DNA form, the CDR3 reads TGTGCCAGCAGCTTTCCCGCCGGGGAGCTGTTTTTT. Protein: CASSFPAGELFF. The full variable domain, with the rest looked up from reference TRBV7-2 and TRBJ2-2, is GAGVSQSPSNKVTEKGKDVELRCDPISGHTALYWYRQSLGQGLEFLIYFQGNSAPDKSGLPSDRFSAERTGGSVSTLTIQRTQQEDSAVYLCASSFPAGELFFGEGSRLTVL.

V usage is TRBV7-2 and J usage is TRBJ1-5; D uncertain. This CDR3 spans 12 amino acids. The ends were cut back, 3 bases at V and 4 bases at J, with 4 bases in the middle. CDR1 SGHTA and CDR2 FQGNSA come from the germline V gene. This CDR3 is CASSFPNQPQHF. The CDR3 nucleotides are TGTGCCAGCAGCTTCCCAAATCAGCCCCAGCATTTT.

The rearrangement joins TRBV10-3 to TRBJ2-7; 8 bases are shared with TRBD2. The CDR3 contains 16 residues. Germline trimming cut 3 bases from V and 3 bases from J; bases unmatched to any gene: 10. Per germline, CDR1 ENHRY and CDR2 SYGVKD. The CDR3 sequence is CAISDMAGGKHYEQYF. The CDR3 region has the DNA TGTGCCATCAGTGACATGGCGGGGGGTAAGCACTACGAGCAGTACTTC.

The gene calls are TRBV19 and TRBJ2-1; TRBD2 aligns across 8 bases. The V gene end was trimmed by 3 bases and the J gene end by 0 bases; junction bases not matched to a gene: 4. Per the germline V gene, CDR1 is LNHDA and CDR2 is SQIVND (reference sequence). This CDR3 contains 16 residues. CDR3 loop: CASSMPGGSSYNEQFF. In DNA, the CDR3 is TGTGCCAGTAGTATGCCGGGGGGGAGCTCCTACAATGAGCAGTTCTTC.

The chain combines TRBV6-5 with TRBJ2-1; a weak D match, TRBD1 (6 bases). The CDR3 is made up of 15 amino acids. The V end was cut by 6 bases, the J end by 0 bases, with 12 bases between. Germline values: CDR1 MNHEY, CDR2 SVGAGI. CDR3 nucleotides: TGTGCCAGCAGCCCCGGGACATCCTCCTACAATGAGCAGTTCTTC. Its protein product is CASSPGTSSYNEQFF.

J is TRBJ2-7 and V is TRBV11-1, with 9 nucleotides matching TRBD2. Germline loops: CDR1 SGHAT, CDR2 FQDESV (reference sequence). The CDR3 extends over 15 amino acids. Losses at the gene ends were 2 bases for V and 4 bases for J; bases not matched to a gene: 6. The CDR3 sequence: CASSLSLAGRYEQYF. In DNA, the CDR3 is TGTGCCAGCAGCTTATCCCTAGCGGGACGGTACGAGCAGTACTTC.

J is TRBJ1-2 and V is TRBV19, with 8 bases lining up with TRBD1. Per the germline V gene, CDR1 is LNHDA and CDR2 is SQIVND (reference sequence). J was trimmed by 8 bases and V by 6 bases; bases with no gene match: 14. CDR3 length: 15 amino acids. The CDR3 region has the DNA TGTGCCAGTAGGCACGGAGCTGACAGGGGTGGAGGCTACACCTTC. It yields the protein CASRHGADRGGGYTF.